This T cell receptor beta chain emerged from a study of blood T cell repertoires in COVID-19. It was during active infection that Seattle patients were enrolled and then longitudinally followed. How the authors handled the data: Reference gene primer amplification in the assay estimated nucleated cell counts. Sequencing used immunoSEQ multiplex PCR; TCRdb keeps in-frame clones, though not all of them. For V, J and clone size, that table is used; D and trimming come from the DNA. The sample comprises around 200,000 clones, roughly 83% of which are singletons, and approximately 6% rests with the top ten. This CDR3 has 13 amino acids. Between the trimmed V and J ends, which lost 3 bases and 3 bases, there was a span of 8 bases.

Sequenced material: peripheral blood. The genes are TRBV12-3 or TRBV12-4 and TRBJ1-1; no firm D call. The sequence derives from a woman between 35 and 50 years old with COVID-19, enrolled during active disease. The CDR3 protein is CASSFWRDTEAFF. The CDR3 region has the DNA TGTGCCAGCAGTTTTTGGAGGGACACTGAAGCTTTCTTT.